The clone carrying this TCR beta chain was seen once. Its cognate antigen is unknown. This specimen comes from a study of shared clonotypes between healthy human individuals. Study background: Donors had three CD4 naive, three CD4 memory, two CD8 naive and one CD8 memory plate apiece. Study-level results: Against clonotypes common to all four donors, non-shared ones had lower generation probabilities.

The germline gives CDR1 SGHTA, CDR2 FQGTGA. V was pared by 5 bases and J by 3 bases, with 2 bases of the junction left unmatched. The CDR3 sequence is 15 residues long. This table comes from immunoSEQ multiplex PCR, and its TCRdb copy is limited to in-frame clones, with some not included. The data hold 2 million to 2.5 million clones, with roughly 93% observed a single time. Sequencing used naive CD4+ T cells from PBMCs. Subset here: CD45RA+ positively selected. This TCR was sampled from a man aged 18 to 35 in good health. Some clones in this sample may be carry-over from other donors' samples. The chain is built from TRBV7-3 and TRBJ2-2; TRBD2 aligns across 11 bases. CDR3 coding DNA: TGTGCCAGCAGCCCGGGACTAGCGGACACCGGGGAGCTGTTTTTT. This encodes CASSPGLADTGELFF.